This T cell receptor beta chain was captured in a study of metastatic and nonmetastatic thyroid tumors. On the study more broadly: Repertoires of blood and of tissue (tumor or nodule) from malignant and benign thyroid patients were compared. The study, taken as a whole, reports: When malignant thyroid tumors were compared with benign nodules, TCR beta diversity was reportedly significantly higher in the malignant tumors. This held in both blood and tumor samples.

Comments on this clone: Antigen unknown.

The V and J ends lost 1 base and 3 bases respectively, with 10 bases between them. Germline CDR1 SNHLY, CDR2 FYNNEI. The CDR3 is 14 amino acids. Authors' processing steps: Built for papillary thyroid cancer, a distant-metastasis classifier drew on CDR3 differences across clinicopathological groups. MiXCR was used by TCRdb to re-call the PCR reads. TCRdb's processing, not the study's, gives the V and J calls here. In the table there are about 32,000 clones, under 40% of which are singletons. None of the patients had undergone any treatment ahead of thyroid surgery. Sequences were obtained from tumor tissue. The chain is built from TRBV2 and TRBJ2-7, with no clear D. The sequence was collected from a female donor with papillary thyroid cancer or a benign thyroid nodule (not recorded which). Some clones in this sample may be carry-over from other donors' samples. CDR3 sequence reads: CASSEGLRGYEQYF. The DNA of the CDR3 is TGTGCCAGCAGTGAAGGACTGAGAGGCTACGAGCAGTACTTC.